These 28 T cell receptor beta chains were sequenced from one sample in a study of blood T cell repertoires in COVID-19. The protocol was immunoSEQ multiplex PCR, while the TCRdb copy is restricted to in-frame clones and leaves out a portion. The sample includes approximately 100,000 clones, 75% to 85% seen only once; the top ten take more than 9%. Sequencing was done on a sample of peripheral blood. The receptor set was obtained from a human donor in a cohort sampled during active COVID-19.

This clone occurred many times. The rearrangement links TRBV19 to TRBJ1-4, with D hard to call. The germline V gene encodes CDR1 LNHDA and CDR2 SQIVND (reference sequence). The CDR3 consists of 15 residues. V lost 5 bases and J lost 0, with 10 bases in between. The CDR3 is CASSAVGATNEKLFF. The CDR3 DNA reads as TGTGCCAGTAGTGCAGTCGGGGCAACTAATGAAAAACTGTTTTTT.

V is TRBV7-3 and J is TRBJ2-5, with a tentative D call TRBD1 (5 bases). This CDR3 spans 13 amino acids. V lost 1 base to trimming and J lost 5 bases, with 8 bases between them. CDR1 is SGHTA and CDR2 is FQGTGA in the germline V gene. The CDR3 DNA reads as TGTGCCAGCAGCTTAATGCAGGGCGAGACCCAGTACTTC. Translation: CASSLMQGETQYF.

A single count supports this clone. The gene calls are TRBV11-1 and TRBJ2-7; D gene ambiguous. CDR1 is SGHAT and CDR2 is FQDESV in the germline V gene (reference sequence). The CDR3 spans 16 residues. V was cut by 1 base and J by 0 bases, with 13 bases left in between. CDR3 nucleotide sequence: TGTGCCAGCAGCTTAGATCCACAACAAAGCTCCTACGAGCAGTACTTC. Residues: CASSLDPQQSSYEQYF.

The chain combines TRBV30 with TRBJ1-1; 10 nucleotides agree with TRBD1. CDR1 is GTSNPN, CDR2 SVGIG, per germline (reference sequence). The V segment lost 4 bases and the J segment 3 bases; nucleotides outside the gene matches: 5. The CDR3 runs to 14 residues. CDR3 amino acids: CAWTSGQGDTEAFF. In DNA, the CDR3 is TGTGCCTGGACCTCAGGACAGGGGGACACTGAAGCTTTCTTT.

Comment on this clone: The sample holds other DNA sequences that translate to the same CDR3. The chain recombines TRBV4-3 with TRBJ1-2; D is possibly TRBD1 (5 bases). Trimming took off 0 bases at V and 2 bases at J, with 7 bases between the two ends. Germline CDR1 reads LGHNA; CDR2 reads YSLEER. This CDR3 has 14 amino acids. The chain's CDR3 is CASSQDRGNYGYTF. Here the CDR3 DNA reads TGCGCCAGCAGCCAAGACCGGGGGAACTATGGCTACACCTTC.

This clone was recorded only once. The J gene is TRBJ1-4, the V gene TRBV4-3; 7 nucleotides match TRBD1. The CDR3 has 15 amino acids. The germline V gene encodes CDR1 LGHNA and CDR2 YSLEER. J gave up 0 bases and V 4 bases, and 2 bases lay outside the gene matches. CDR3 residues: CASSLGTATNEKLFF. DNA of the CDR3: TGCGCCAGCAGCCTTGGGACAGCAACTAATGAAAAACTGTTTTTT.

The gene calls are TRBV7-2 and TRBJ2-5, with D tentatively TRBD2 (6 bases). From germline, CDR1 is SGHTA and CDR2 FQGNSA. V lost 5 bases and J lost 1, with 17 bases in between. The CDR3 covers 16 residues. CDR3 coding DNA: TGTGCCAGCAGCCCGACTAGAAGGAGGGTCCAAGAGACCCAGTACTTC. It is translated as CASSPTRRRVQETQYF.

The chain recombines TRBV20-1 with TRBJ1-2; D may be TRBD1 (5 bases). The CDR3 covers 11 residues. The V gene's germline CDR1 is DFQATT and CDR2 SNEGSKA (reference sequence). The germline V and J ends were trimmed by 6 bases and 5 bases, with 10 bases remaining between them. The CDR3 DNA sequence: TGCAGTGCCAAAAAGGGGTATGGCTACACCTTC. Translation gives CSAKKGYGYTF.

The CDR3 spells CASSLTQRGGNTIYF. The CDR3 region has the DNA TGTGCCAGCAGCTTGACCCAAAGGGGAGGAAACACCATATATTTT. The V and J genes are TRBV5-4 and TRBJ1-3, with D perhaps TRBD1 (5 bases). Germline V gene data show CDR1 as SGHNT and CDR2 as YYREEE (reference sequence). Trimming removed 1 base from V and 4 bases from J, with 12 bases in between. CDR3 length equals 15 residues.

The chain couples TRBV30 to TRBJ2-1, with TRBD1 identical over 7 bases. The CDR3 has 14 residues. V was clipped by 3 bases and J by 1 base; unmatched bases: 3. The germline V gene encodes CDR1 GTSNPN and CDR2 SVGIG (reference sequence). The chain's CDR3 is CAWRTGWSYNEQFF. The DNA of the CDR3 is TGTGCCTGGAGGACAGGGTGGTCCTACAATGAGCAGTTCTTC.

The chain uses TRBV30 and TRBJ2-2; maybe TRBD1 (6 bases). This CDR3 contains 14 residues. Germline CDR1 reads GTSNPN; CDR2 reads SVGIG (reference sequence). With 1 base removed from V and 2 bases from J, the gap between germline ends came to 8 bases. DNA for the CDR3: TGTGCCTGGAGTGGGACAGTTAACACCGGGGAGCTGTTTTTT. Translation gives CAWSGTVNTGELFF.

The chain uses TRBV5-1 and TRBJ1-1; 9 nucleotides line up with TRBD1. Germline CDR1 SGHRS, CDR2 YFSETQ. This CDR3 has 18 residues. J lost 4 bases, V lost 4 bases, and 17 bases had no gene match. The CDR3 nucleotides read TGCGCCAGCAGCGGCGGCCCCACAGGGGGCATACGTGTCACTGAAGCTTTCTTT. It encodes CASSGGPTGGIRVTEAFF.

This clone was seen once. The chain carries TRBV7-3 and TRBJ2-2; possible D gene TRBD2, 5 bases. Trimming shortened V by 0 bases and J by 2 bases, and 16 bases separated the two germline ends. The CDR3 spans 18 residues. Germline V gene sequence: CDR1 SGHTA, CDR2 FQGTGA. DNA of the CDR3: TGTGCCAGCAGCTTAACGGGGTCGGGAAGGTTAAACACCGGGGAGCTGTTTTTT. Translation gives CASSLTGSGRLNTGELFF.

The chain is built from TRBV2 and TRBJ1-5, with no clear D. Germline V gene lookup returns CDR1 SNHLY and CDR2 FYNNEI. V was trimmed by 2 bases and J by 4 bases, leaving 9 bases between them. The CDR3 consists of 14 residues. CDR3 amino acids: CASSELSGNQPQHF. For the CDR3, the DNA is TGTGCCAGCAGTGAATTATCGGGGAATCAGCCCCAGCATTTT.

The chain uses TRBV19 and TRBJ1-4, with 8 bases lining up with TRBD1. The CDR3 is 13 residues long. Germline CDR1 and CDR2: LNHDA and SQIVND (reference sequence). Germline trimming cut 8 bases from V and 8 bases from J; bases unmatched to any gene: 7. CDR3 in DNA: TGTGCCAGTGGAGGACAGGGATTCGAAAAACTGTTTTTT. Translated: CASGGQGFEKLFF. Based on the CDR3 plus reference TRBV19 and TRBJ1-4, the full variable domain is DGGITQSPKYLFRKEGQNVTLSCEQNLNHDAMYWYRQDPGQGLRLIYYSQIVNDFQKGDIAEGYSVSREKKESFPLTVTSAQKNPTAFYLCASGGQGFEKLFFGSGTQLSVL.

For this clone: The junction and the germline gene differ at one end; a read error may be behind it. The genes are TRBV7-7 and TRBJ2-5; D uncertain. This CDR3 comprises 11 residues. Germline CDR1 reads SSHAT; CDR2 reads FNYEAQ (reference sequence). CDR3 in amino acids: CASSFGETQYF. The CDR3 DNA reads TGTGCTAGCAGCTTCGGAGAGACCCAGTACTTC.

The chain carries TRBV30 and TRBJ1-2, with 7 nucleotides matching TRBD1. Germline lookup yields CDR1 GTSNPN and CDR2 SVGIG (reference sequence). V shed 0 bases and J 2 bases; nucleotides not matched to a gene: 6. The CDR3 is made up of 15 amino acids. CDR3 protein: CAWSVAGGWNYGYTF. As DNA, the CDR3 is TGTGCCTGGAGTGTAGCAGGGGGTTGGAACTATGGCTACACCTTC. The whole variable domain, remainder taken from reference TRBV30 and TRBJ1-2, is SQTIHQWPATLVQPVGSPLSLECTVEGTSNPNLYWYRQAAGRGLQLLFYSVGIGQISSEVPQNLSASRPQDRQFILSSKKLLLSDSGFYLCAWSVAGGWNYGYTFGSGTRLTVV.

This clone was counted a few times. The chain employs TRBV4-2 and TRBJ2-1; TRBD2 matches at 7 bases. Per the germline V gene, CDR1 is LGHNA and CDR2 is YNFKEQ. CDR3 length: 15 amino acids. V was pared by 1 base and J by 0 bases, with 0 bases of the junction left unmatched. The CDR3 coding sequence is TGTGCCAGCAGCCAAGCTAGCGGCTCCTACAATGAGCAGTTCTTC. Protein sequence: CASSQASGSYNEQFF.

CDR3 bases: TGTGCCAGCAGTGAAGGGGACAGGGGACGCAATTCACCCCTCCACTTT. Translated, it gives CASSEGDRGRNSPLHF. The rearrangement uses TRBV6-1 and TRBJ1-6, with TRBD1 matching over 10 bases. Germline loops: CDR1 MNHNS, CDR2 SASEGT. The CDR3 has 16 residues. Trimming removed 1 base from V and 7 bases from J; junction bases left unmatched: 4.

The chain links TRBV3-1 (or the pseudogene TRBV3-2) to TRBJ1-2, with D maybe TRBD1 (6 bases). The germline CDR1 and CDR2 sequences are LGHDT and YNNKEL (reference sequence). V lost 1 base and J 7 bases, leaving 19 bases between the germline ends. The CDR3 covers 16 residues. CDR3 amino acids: CASSQGQQGDSSGYTF. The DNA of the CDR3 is TGTGCCAGCAGCCAAGGTCAACAGGGCGACAGTTCTGGCTACACCTTC.

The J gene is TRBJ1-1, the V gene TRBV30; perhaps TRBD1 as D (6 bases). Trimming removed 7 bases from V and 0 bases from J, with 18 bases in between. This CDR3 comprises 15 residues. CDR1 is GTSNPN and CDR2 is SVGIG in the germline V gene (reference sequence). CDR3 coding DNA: TGTGCCTCAAAGGAGGGGGGGTGGATGAACACTGAAGCTTTCTTT. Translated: CASKEGGWMNTEAFF.

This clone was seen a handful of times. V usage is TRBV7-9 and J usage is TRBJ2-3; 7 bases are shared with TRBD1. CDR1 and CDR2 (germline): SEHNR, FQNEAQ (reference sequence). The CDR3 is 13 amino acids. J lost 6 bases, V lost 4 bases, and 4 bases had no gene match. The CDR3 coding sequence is TGTGCCAGCAGCTCGACAGGGCCCGATACGCAGTATTTT. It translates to CASSSTGPDTQYF.

The CDR3 region has the DNA TGTGCCAGCAGCTCGAGAAGGACAGCCCTAGGTTCACCCCTCCACTTT. As protein: CASSSRRTALGSPLHF. The chain joins TRBV5-8 to TRBJ1-6, with D perhaps matching TRBD1 (6 bases). Trimming shortened V by 3 bases and J by 9 bases, and 19 bases separated the two germline ends. CDR3 length: 16 amino acids. Looked up from germline, CDR1 is SGHTS and CDR2 is YDEGEE.

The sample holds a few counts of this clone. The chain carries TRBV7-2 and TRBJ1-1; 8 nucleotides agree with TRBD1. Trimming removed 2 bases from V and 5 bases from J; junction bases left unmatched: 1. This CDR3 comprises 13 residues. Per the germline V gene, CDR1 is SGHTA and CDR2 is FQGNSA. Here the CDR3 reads CASSLTGGTEAFF. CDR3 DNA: TGTGCCAGCAGCTTAACAGGGGGAACTGAAGCTTTCTTT.

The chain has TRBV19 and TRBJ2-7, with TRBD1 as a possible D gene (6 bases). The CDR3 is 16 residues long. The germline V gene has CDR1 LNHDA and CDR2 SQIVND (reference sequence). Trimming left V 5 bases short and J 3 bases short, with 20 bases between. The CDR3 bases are TGTGCCAGTAGTCCAGACCGGCAGGGGAATAACTACGAGCAGTACTTC. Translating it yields CASSPDRQGNNYEQYF.

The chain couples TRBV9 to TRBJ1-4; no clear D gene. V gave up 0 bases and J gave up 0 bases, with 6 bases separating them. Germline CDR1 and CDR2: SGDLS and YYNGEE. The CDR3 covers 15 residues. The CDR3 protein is CASSVGTATNEKLFF. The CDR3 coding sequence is TGTGCCAGCAGCGTAGGAACAGCAACTAATGAAAAACTGTTTTTT.

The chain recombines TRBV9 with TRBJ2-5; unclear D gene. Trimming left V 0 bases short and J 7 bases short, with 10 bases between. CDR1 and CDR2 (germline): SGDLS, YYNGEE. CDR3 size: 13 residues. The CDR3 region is CASSVGEDRTQYF. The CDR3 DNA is TGTGCCAGCAGCGTAGGTGAGGATAGGACCCAGTACTTC.

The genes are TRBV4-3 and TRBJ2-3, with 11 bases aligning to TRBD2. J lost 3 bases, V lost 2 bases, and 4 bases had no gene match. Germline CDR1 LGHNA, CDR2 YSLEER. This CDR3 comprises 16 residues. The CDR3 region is CASSQRLAGSTDTQYF. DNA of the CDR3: TGCGCCAGCAGCCAACGACTAGCGGGGAGTACAGATACGCAGTATTTT.